This T cell receptor beta chain was found in a study of vaccination effects on CD4 cells after COVID-19. Broader study findings: At late timepoints after vaccination, vaccine- and infection-induced clones shrank markedly.

Viral peptide pools were used in the ViraFEST assay to expand antigen-specific CD4+ T cells, and sequencing came afterward. Following 10 days of culture, CD4+ T cells were isolated. Vaccinated recipients, who were negative for nucleocapsid antibodies, had no history of SARS-CoV-2 infection. Cultures got half-medium changes with IL-2 on days 3 and 7. Remarks on this clone: Its antigen is undetermined.

The V end lost 11 bases, the J end lost 7 bases, and 12 bases lay between the germline ends. In germline, CDR1 is ENHRY, CDR2 SYGVKD. The CDR3 spans 11 residues. The method was immunoSEQ multiplex PCR; TCRdb's version includes in-frame clones alone and lacks a portion of them. The sample lists roughly 20,000 clones, roughly 73% occurring once. Sequencing used CD4+ T cells from PBMCs cultured with HCoV-NL63 spike peptides, obtained before COVID-19 vaccination. The chain employs TRBV10-3 and TRBJ2-1; maybe TRBD2 (6 bases). The clonotype originates from a human donor who received a COVID-19 vaccine. CDR3 region: CAAGPRNEQFF. In DNA form, the CDR3 reads TGTGCCGCGGGACCGCGAAATGAGCAGTTCTTC.